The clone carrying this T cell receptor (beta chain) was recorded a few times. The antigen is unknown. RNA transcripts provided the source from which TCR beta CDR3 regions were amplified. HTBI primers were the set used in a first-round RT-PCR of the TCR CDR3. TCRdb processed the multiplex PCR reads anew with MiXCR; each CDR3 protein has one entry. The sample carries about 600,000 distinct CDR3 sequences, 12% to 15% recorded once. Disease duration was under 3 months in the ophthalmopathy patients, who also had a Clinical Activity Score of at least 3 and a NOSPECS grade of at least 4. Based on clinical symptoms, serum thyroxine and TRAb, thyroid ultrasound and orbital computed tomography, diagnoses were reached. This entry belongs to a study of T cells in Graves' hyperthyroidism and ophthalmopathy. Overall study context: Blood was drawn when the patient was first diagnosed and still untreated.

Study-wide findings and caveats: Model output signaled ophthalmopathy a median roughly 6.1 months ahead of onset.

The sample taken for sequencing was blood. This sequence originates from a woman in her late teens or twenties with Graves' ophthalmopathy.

The CDR3 bases are TGCGCCAGCAGCACACTCATTGGGGGACTAGCGGGGAGAAGGTCCTACGAGCAGTACTTC. Its translation: CASSTLIGGLAGRRSYEQYF. The V call is TRBV4-1, the J call TRBJ2-7; TRBD2 aligns across 13 bases. Trimming removed 5 bases from V and 1 base from J; junction bases left unmatched: 17. The CDR3 spans 20 residues. Germline values: CDR1 MGHRA, CDR2 YSYEKL.